This TCR beta chain comes out of a study of blood T cell repertoires in COVID-19. Study details: The United States, Italy and Spain supplied acute and convalescent COVID-19 samples. PBMCs, B-cell-depleted T cells, or T cells provided the cDNA or gDNA that made up the material.

The CDR3 covers 13 residues. Germline V CDR1 and CDR2: SQVTM, ANQGSEA. V was trimmed by 3 bases and J by 4 bases, leaving 12 bases between them. Authors' processing steps: By means of reference gene primer amplification, nucleated cell counts were estimated. The protocol was immunoSEQ multiplex PCR, while the TCRdb copy is restricted to in-frame clones and leaves out a portion. Clone size and the V and J calls come from that table; the DNA yielded D and trimming. Of roughly 150,000 clones in the sample, roughly 77% were seen once. This chain connects TRBV29-1 to TRBJ1-2; D is unclear. This clonotype was sampled from a man aged 60-69 years with acute or convalescent COVID-19. Specimen: peripheral blood. This chain's CDR3 is CSVDGGSSYGYTF. The CDR3 DNA sequence: TGCAGCGTTGATGGAGGATCGAGCTATGGCTACACCTTC. The full variable domain, its missing parts supplied by reference TRBV29-1 and TRBJ1-2, is SAVISQKPSRDICQRGTSLTIQCQVDSQVTMMFWYRQQPGQSLTLIATANQGSEATYESGFVIDKFPISRPNLTFSTLTVSNMSPEDSSIYLCSVDGGSSYGYTFGSGTRLTVV.